This is a list of T cell receptor beta chains from one sample in a study of beta chain features in type 1 diabetes. Some clones are missing from TCRdb's copy, which holds only in-frame ones; the method was immunoSEQ multiplex PCR. Among roughly 150,000 clones, 7.5% to 9.5% were seen once, and the ten largest hold around 0.5%. The sequencing sample was made of central memory CD4+ T cells from blood. The receptor set was obtained from a woman aged 18-29 years with type 1 diabetes. Both conserved end residues are part of each CDR3. The D gene is left open where the match is weak. A clone size is listed for some rows: how often the clone was seen (once, few, many), or a class if it is expanded.

J	V	size	D	DNA	CDR3
TRBJ2-1	TRBV9	many	NA	TGTGCCAGCAGCGTGGGGGGAGGCCCCTACAATGAGCAGTTCTTC	CASSVGGGPYNEQFF
TRBJ1-3	TRBV14	NA	TRBD1	TGTGCCAGCAGCCAAGCGGGACAGCGCGGAAACACCATATATTTT	CASSQAGQRGNTIYF
TRBJ2-7	TRBV29-1	few	NA	TGCAGCGTTGGAACATACTACGAGCAGTACTTC	CSVGTYYEQYF
TRBJ2-3	TRBV7-3	NA	NA	TGTGCCAGCAGCTCCACTGTCGGCACAGATACGCAGTATTTT	CASSSTVGTDTQYF
TRBJ2-2	TRBV5-4	few	NA	TGTGCCAGCAGCCCAAGGACTCCGGGGAACACCGGGGAGCTGTTTTTT	CASSPRTPGNTGELFF
TRBJ1-2	TRBV5-4	few	NA	TGTGCCAGCAGCTTGGACGGGTCAGCCTATGGCTACACCTTC	CASSLDGSAYGYTF
TRBJ1-1	TRBV6-6	NA	NA	TGTGCCAGCGCAACAGGGTCGCGCACTGAAGCTTTCTTT	CASATGSRTEAFF
TRBJ2-1	TRBV7-9	NA	TRBD1	TGTGCCAGCAGCTCAAGGACAGGGGGGGTCACAAGGGATGAGCAGTTCTTC	CASSSRTGGVTRDEQFF
TRBJ2-3	TRBV29-1	NA	TRBD1	TGCAGCGTTGCCCGGCCAGGGGGAAACACAGATACGCAGTATTTT	CSVARPGGNTDTQYF
TRBJ2-1	TRBV29-1	few	TRBD2	TGCAGCGTTTATCTCCGGGAGGCGGGTAATGAGCAGTTCTTC	CSVYLREAGNEQFF
TRBJ2-3	TRBV7-2	few	NA	TGTGCCAGCAGCTTGTCCTTGGGGCTATCAGATACGCAGTATTTT	CASSLSLGLSDTQYF
TRBJ2-7	TRBV20-1	NA	NA	TGCAGTGCTACGGGTCCCTACGAGCAGTACTTC	CSATGPYEQYF
TRBJ2-7	TRBV29-1	many	NA	TGCAGCGTTGCCCCTTCGTTCCACGAGCAGTACTTC	CSVAPSFHEQYF
TRBJ1-4	TRBV4-1	few	NA	TGCGCCAGCAGCCAAGATCAGGGCGAAAAACTGTTTTTT	CASSQDQGEKLFF
TRBJ1-6	TRBV18	few	TRBD1	TGTGCCAGCTCGCCAAACCCCGGGACAGATAATTCACCCCTCCACTTT	CASSPNPGTDNSPLHF
TRBJ1-1	TRBV25-1	few	NA	TGTGCCAGCAGGGGAGGTAGTGTGTGGGGAGCTTTCTTT	CASRGGSVWGAFF
TRBJ1-2	TRBV6-5	few	TRBD1	TGTGCCAGCAGTTACTCGACAGGGGACTATGGCTACACCTTC	CASSYSTGDYGYTF
TRBJ1-4	TRBV30	NA	TRBD1	TGTGCCTGGAGTCTGGGACAGGGGAATGAAAAACTGTTTTTT	CAWSLGQGNEKLFF
TRBJ2-1	TRBV28	NA	TRBD2	TGTGCCAGCAGTCCCGTGGGACTAGCGGGAGACGGGGGCTACAATGAGCAGTTCTTC	CASSPVGLAGDGGYNEQFF
TRBJ1-4	TRBV5-4	NA	NA	TGCGCCAGCAGCCAAGTCGGTGATGAAAAACTGTTTTTT	CASSQVGDEKLFF
TRBJ2-2	TRBV29-1	few	NA	TGCAGCGGGGGGGGCAGGGGGCGGTCCGGGGAGCTGTTTTTT	CSGGGRGRSGELFF
TRBJ1-1	TRBV18	many	TRBD1	TGTGCCAGCTCACCTAAGACAGGGGGCTGGAACACTGAAGCTTTCTTT	CASSPKTGGWNTEAFF
TRBJ1-6	TRBV6-6	NA	NA	TGTGCCAGCAGCTACCAACCCGGTAATTCACCCCTCCACTTT	CASSYQPGNSPLHF
TRBJ2-2	TRBV27	few	TRBD1	TGTGCCAGCAGTACATTCAGGGGGTTGGCGAACACCGGGGAGCTGTTTTTT	CASSTFRGLANTGELFF
TRBJ2-3	TRBV9	few	NA	TGTGCCAGCAGCGTTTGGCCGGGAACAGATACGCAGTATTTT	CASSVWPGTDTQYF
TRBJ1-2	TRBV11-2	few	NA	TGTGCCAGCAGCTTGGAGGACCCGAGGCACACCTTC	CASSLEDPRHTF
TRBJ2-7	TRBV6-1	NA	TRBD2	TGTGCCAGCAGTGCTATAGCGGGGACTTTCTACGAGCAGTACTTC	CASSAIAGTFYEQYF
TRBJ2-1	TRBV7-8	few	NA	TGTGCCAGCAGCTTCACAGGGACCGAGACGTTCTTC	CASSFTGTETFF
TRBJ2-1	TRBV28	NA	TRBD1	TGTGCCAGCAGTGCCACCGGGACAGGGAGTTGGCATGAGCAGTTCTTC	CASSATGTGSWHEQFF
TRBJ2-7	TRBV4-3	NA	TRBD1	TGCGCCAGCAGCCAGGGACAGGGGACCCTCCTTGGGACGCAGTACTTC	CASSQGQGTLLGTQYF
TRBJ2-1	TRBV28	NA	NA	TGTGCCAGCAGCCTACTCCGGGAGCAGTTCTTC	CASSLLREQFF
TRBJ1-2	TRBV7-2	NA	NA	TGTGCCAGCAGCTTAAGGGGCCTAGACAGCTATGGCTACACCTTC	CASSLRGLDSYGYTF
TRBJ2-1	TRBV7-3	few	NA	TGTGCCAGCAGCTTAACGTCTAGCTGGAAAAACAATGAGCAGTTCTTC	CASSLTSSWKNNEQFF
TRBJ1-2	TRBV7-9	NA	TRBD1	TGTGCCAGCAGCCGGGGACAGGGGTACTTTGGCTACACCTTC	CASSRGQGYFGYTF
TRBJ2-7	TRBV11-2	NA	NA	TGTGCCAGCAGCGCGACCTCCGGGACTGGCGAGCAGTACTTC	CASSATSGTGEQYF
TRBJ2-1	TRBV4-3	NA	TRBD2	TGCGCCAGCAGCCAATCCTCTAGCGGTAGCTCCTACAATGAGCAGTTCTTC	CASSQSSSGSSYNEQFF
TRBJ1-5	TRBV4-3	few	NA	TGCGCCAGCAGCCTCACTGACAATCAGCCCCAGCATTTT	CASSLTDNQPQHF
TRBJ2-7	TRBV29-1	few	NA	TGCAGCGTTGAGAGGTACGACGCGGCCGAGCAGTACTTC	CSVERYDAAEQYF
TRBJ2-3	TRBV21-1	NA	NA	TGTGCCAGCAGATCCGGGGACACAAGGAACACAGATACGCAGTATTTT	CASRSGDTRNTDTQYF
TRBJ2-5	TRBV19	NA	TRBD1	TGTGCCAGTAGATCCCCGGGACAGCAAGAGACCCAGTACTTC	CASRSPGQQETQYF
TRBJ1-6	TRBV6-1	NA	TRBD1	TGTGCCAGCAGCCTTGGACAGGGGACTTTCCACTTT	CASSLGQGTFHF
TRBJ1-5	TRBV6-1	NA	NA	TGTGCCAGCGCGACAGGCGTCCCCAATCAGCCCCAGCATTTT	CASATGVPNQPQHF
TRBJ2-1	TRBV28	many	TRBD1	TGTGCCAGCAGAGGGGGCGGGTCCTACAATGAGCAGTTCTTC	CASRGGGSYNEQFF
TRBJ2-5	TRBV4-2	few	TRBD2	TGTGCCAGCAGCCCACGACTAGCGGGAGGGCGAGAGACCCAGTACTTC	CASSPRLAGGRETQYF
TRBJ2-5	TRBV5-1	few	TRBD1	TGCGCCAGCAGCTTCGGACAGGGCAGGGGAGAGACCCAGTACTTC	CASSFGQGRGETQYF
TRBJ2-2	TRBV10-3	few	NA	TGTGCCATCAGTGAGTCCTTTGCGCACACCGGGGAGCTGTTTTTT	CAISESFAHTGELFF
TRBJ2-4	TRBV27	NA	NA	TGTGCCAGCAGTTTCCTAGGAGGGCTGGACAAAAACATTCAGTACTTC	CASSFLGGLDKNIQYF
TRBJ2-1	TRBV13	few	TRBD2	TGTGCCAGCAGCTTAAGTAGCGGGGGGGCCCAGTTCTTC	CASSLSSGGAQFF
TRBJ2-7	TRBV4-1	NA	NA	TGCGCCAGCAGCCAAGCCCAAAATAGACAGGACTACGAGCAGTACTTC	CASSQAQNRQDYEQYF
TRBJ2-2	TRBV30	few	TRBD2	TGTGCCTGGAAGCTAGCGGGAGGGAACACCGGGGAGCTGTTTTTT	CAWKLAGGNTGELFF
TRBJ2-5	TRBV4-1	NA	NA	TGCGCCAGCAGCCAAGCGGGCGGGGCATTCCAAGAGACCCAGTACTTC	CASSQAGGAFQETQYF